A single sample is the source of the 16 T cell receptor beta chains below, sequenced in a study of CD8 T cells in ankylosing spondylitis. TCRdb called the 5' RACE reads again in MiXCR, with one record for every CDR3 protein. The data hold roughly 280,000 distinct CDR3 sequences, with around 20% observed a single time. Sample: blood, either unsorted or a sorted T cell fraction (not recorded which). These receptors originate from a male donor with ankylosing spondylitis or in good health (not recorded which).

This clonotype was seen many times. The J gene is TRBJ2-5, the V gene TRBV29-1; D perhaps matches TRBD1 (6 bases). CDR1 is SQVTM and CDR2 is ANQGSEA in the germline V gene. Between the trimmed V and J ends, which lost 6 bases and 5 bases, there was a span of 22 bases. The CDR3 consists of 15 residues. The CDR3, as DNA: TGCAGCGTGGAGCTTACAGGGACGGGTAGGGAGACCCAGTACTTC. Residues: CSVELTGTGRETQYF.

CDR3 coding DNA: TGTGCCAGCAGCTTAAGGGAAGGGGGTGTCTGGCACGAGCAGTACGTC. Its translation is CASSLREGGVWHEQYV. The rearrangement links TRBV13 to TRBJ2-7, with a possible D match to TRBD1 (6 bases). Trimming took 2 bases from V and 5 from J, leaving 19 bases between them. Germline values: CDR1 PRHDT, CDR2 FYEKMQ (reference sequence). The CDR3 sequence is 16 residues long.

This clonotype was seen a few times. This chain links TRBV4-2 with TRBJ1-4; the D is unclear. The ends were cut back, 4 bases at V and 4 bases at J, with 19 bases in the middle. Germline loops: CDR1 LGHNA, CDR2 YNFKEQ. The CDR3 spans 17 residues. In nucleotides, the CDR3 is TGTGCCAGCAGCCCAAGAGTCCGCGAAGCTTTTAATGAAAAACTGTTTTTT. Amino acid sequence: CASSPRVREAFNEKLFF.

This clonotype has just a few counts. The CDR3 does not end in the conserved phenylalanine or tryptophan, so this is likely a read error. V is TRBV28 and J is TRBJ1-6; D possibly corresponds to TRBD1 (5 bases). Germline CDR1 reads MDHEN; CDR2 reads SYDVKM. The V gene lost 2 bases and the J gene lost 5 bases, with 10 bases spanning the gap. CDR3 length: 15 residues. CDR3 loop: CASSLGGANNSPLHL. DNA of the CDR3: TGTGCCAGCAGTTTAGGAGGGGCTAATAATTCACCCCTCCACCTT.

The CDR3 DNA follows: TGCAGCGTGGCCGATGGGGTGCACTATGGCTACACCTTC. It is translated as CSVADGVHYGYTF. This chain uses TRBV29-1 with TRBJ1-2; D ambiguous. This CDR3 is built from 13 residues. Germline CDR1 SQVTM, CDR2 ANQGSEA. V dropped 6 bases and J dropped 3 bases, with 14 bases sitting between them.

This clonotype was detected a few times. This chain links TRBV11-2 with TRBJ1-6; 7 bases line up with TRBD1. Germline loops: CDR1 SGHAT, CDR2 FQNNGV. After removal of 5 bases from V and 9 bases from J, the junction contained 7 bases not matched to a gene. The CDR3 has 14 residues. The CDR3 sequence: CASSTRDSVSPLHF. The CDR3 DNA reads as TGTGCCAGCAGCACCCGGGACAGTGTTTCACCCCTCCACTTT. The complete variable domain, with remaining parts taken from reference TRBV11-2 and TRBJ1-6, reads EAGVAQSPRYKIIEKRQSVAFWCNPISGHATLYWYQQILGQGPKLLIQFQNNGVVDDSQLPKDRFSAERLKGVDSTLKIQPAKLEDSAVYLCASSTRDSVSPLHFGNGTRLTVT.

The sample holds many counts of this clonotype. This sequence joins TRBV10-3 and TRBJ2-5; D is unclear. CDR1 ENHRY and CDR2 SYGVKD come from the germline V gene. The CDR3 has 15 amino acids. V dropped 6 bases and J dropped 2 bases, with 16 bases sitting between them. Here the CDR3 reads CAISGMAGRQETQYF. CDR3 nucleotides: TGTGCCATCAGCGGAATGGCCGGGCGACAAGAGACCCAGTACTTC.

The table lists this clonotype with a few counts. V and J are TRBV12-3 or TRBV12-4 and TRBJ2-2, with TRBD2 matching over 7 bases. The CDR3 contains 15 residues. The junction had 2 bases not matched to a gene; V was cut back by 3 bases and J by 1 base. CDR3 nucleotide sequence: TGTGCCAGCAGTTTGGGAGGGTGGAACACCGGGGAGCTGTTTTTT. Its translation is CASSLGGWNTGELFF.

This clonotype has at least ten counts. The V call is TRBV5-1, the J call TRBJ2-1, with D unresolved. Germline V lookup: CDR1 SGHRS, CDR2 YFSETQ. CDR3 size: 15 residues. Trimming shortened V by 4 bases and J by 3 bases, and 14 bases separated the two germline ends. CDR3 in DNA: TGCGCCAGCAGCCTGGGCGGCGGATACTACAATGAGCAGTTCTTC. This sequence encodes CASSLGGGYYNEQFF.

This clonotype was counted ten times or more. J is TRBJ2-2 and V is TRBV10-3; D is unresolved. V lost 4 bases and J 1 base, leaving 13 bases between the germline ends. CDR3 length equals 16 residues. Germline V lookup: CDR1 ENHRY, CDR2 SYGVKD. The CDR3 loop is CAISGAFGLNTGELFF. The CDR3 DNA is TGTGCCATCAGTGGGGCCTTTGGTTTGAACACCGGGGAGCTGTTTTTT.

This clonotype came up a few times. The chain joins TRBV5-1 to TRBJ1-2, with unresolved D. Trimming stripped 1 base from V and 2 bases from J, with 15 bases between. The CDR3 extends over 16 amino acids. Germline CDR1 and CDR2: SGHRS and YFSETQ. The CDR3 region is CASSLSLGGSNYGYTF. CDR3 in DNA: TGCGCCAGCAGCTTGTCCCTTGGAGGGTCCAACTATGGCTACACCTTC. The entire variable domain, with the rest obtained from reference TRBV5-1 and TRBJ1-2, is as follows: KAGVTQTPRYLIKTRGQQVTLSCSPISGHRSVSWYQQTPGQGLQFLFEYFSETQRNKGNFPGRFSGRQFSNSRSEMNVSTLELGDSALYLCASSLSLGGSNYGYTFGSGTRLTVV.

The CDR3 is CASSDRDRGPRETQYF. DNA for the CDR3: TGCGCCAGCAGCGACCGGGACAGGGGGCCTCGGGAGACCCAGTACTTC. The gene calls are TRBV5-1 and TRBJ2-5; 12 bases are a match to TRBD1. J lost 5 bases, V lost 4 bases, and 9 bases had no gene match. Germline lookup yields CDR1 SGHRS and CDR2 YFSETQ. The CDR3 spans 16 residues.

The chain uses TRBV7-8 and TRBJ2-1; 7 nucleotides line up with TRBD2. The CDR3 extends over 16 amino acids. The germline V gene has CDR1 SGHVS and CDR2 FQNEAQ. The trim removed 5 bases at V and 2 bases at J, leaving 9 bases unmatched. The CDR3 coding sequence is TGTGCCAGCAGCGCCCTTGGGCTAGCGGCCTACAATGAGCAGTTCTTC. Its protein product is CASSALGLAAYNEQFF.

This rearrangement joins TRBV7-7 to TRBJ2-1; D might be TRBD1 (6 bases). Trimming removed 5 bases at V and 2 bases at J, with 16 bases between. Germline assignment: CDR1 SSHAT and CDR2 FNYEAQ (reference sequence). The CDR3 extends over 16 amino acids. The CDR3 reads CASSLGAGETYNEQFF. CDR3 nucleotides: TGTGCCAGCAGCCTGGGGGCAGGGGAAACCTACAATGAGCAGTTCTTC.

The chain has TRBV12-3 or TRBV12-4 and TRBJ1-4; 7 nucleotides line up with TRBD1. Unmatched junction bases numbered 3, after V lost 5 bases and J lost 0 bases. The CDR3 runs to 15 residues. CDR3 protein: CASSGTAATNEKLFF. The CDR3 region has the DNA TGTGCCAGCAGTGGGACAGCCGCAACTAATGAAAAACTGTTTTTT.

This chain links TRBV12-3 or TRBV12-4 with TRBJ2-5; no firm D call. This CDR3 has 11 amino acids. The V gene lost 6 bases and the J gene lost 10 bases, with 12 bases spanning the gap. Written as DNA, the CDR3 is TGTGCCAGCAGCCCAGGCGGTGGCCAGTACTTC. The encoded protein is CASSPGGGQYF.